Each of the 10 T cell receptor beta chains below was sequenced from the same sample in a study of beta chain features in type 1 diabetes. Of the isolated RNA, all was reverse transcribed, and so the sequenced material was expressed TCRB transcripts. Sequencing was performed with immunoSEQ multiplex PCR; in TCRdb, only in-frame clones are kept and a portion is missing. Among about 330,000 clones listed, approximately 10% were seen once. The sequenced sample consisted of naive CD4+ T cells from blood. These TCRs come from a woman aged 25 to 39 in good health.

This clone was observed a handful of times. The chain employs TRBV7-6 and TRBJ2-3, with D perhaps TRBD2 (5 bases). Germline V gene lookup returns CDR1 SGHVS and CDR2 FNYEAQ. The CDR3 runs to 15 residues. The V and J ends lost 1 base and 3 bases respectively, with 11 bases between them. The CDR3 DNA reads TGTGCCAGCAGCTTAGGAAACGGAGGAACAGATACGCAGTATTTT. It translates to CASSLGNGGTDTQYF. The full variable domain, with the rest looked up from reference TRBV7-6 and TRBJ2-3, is GAGVSQSPRYKVTKRGQDVALRCDPISGHVSLYWYRQALGQGPEFLTYFNYEAQQDKSGLPNDRFSAERPEGSISTLTIQRTEQRDSAMYRCASSLGNGGTDTQYFGPGTRLTVL.

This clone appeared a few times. CDR3 residues: CASTLAGAADTQYF. CDR3 DNA: TGTGCCAGCACCCTAGCGGGAGCCGCAGATACGCAGTATTTT. The chain has TRBV27 and TRBJ2-3; 10 bases fit TRBD2. Germline CDR1 reads MNHEY; CDR2 reads SMNVEV (reference sequence). Trimming cost V 7 bases and J 4 bases; bases outside gene matches: 5. This CDR3 is built from 14 residues.

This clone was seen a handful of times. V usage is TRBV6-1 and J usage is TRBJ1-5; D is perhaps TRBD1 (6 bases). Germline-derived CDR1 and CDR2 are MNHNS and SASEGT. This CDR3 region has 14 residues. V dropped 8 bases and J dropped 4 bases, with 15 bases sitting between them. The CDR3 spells CASDRSVANQPQHF. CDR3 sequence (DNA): TGTGCCAGCGACAGGTCGGTCGCAAATCAGCCCCAGCATTTT.

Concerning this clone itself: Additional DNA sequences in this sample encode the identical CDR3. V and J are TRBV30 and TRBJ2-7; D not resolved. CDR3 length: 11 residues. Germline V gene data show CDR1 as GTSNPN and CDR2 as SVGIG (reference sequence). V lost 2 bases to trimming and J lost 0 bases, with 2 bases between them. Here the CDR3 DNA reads TGTGCCTGGAGTCTCTCCTACGAGCAGTACTTC. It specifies CAWSLSYEQYF.

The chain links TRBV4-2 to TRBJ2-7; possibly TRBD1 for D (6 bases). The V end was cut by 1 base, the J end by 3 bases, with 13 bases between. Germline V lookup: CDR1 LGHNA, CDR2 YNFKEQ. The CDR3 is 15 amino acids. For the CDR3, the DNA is TGTGCCAGCAGCCAAGTCCGATCGGACAGCTACGAGCAGTACTTC. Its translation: CASSQVRSDSYEQYF.

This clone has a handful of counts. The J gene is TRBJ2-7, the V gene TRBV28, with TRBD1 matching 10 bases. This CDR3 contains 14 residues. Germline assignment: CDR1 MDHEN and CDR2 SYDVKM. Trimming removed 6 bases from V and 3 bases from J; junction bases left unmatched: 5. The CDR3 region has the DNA TGTGCCAGCAGACTCGGACAGGGGGTCTACGAGCAGTACTTC. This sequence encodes CASRLGQGVYEQYF.

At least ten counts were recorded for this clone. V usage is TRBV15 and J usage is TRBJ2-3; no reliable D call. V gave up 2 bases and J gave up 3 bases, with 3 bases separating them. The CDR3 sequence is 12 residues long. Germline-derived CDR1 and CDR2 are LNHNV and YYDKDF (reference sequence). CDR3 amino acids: CATSRQTDTQYF. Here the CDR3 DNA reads TGTGCCACCAGCAGACAAACAGATACGCAGTATTTT.

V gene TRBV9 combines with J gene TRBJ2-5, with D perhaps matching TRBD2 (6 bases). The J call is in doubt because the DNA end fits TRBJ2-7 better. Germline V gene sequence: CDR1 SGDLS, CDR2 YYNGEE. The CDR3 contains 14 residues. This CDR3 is CASSATGDSYEQYF. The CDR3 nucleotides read TGTGCCAGCAGCGCCACGGGAGACTCCTACGAGCAGTACTTC.

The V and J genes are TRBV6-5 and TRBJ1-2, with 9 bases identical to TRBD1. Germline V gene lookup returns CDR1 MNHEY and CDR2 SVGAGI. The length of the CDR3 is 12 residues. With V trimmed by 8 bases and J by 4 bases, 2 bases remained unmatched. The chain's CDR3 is CASGDRVYGYTF. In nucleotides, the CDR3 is TGTGCCAGCGGGGACAGGGTCTATGGCTACACCTTC.

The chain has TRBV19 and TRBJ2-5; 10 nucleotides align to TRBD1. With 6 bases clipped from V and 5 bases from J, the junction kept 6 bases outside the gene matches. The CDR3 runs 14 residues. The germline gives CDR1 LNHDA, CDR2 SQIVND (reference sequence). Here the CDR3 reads CASRTTGGLETQYF. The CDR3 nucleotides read TGTGCCAGTAGAACGACAGGGGGCCTCGAGACCCAGTACTTC.